This passage covers 11 T cell receptor beta chains from one sample sequenced in a study of blood T cell repertoires in COVID-19. The protocol was immunoSEQ multiplex PCR, while the TCRdb copy is restricted to in-frame clones and leaves out a portion. This table has a few hundred thousand clones, roughly 87% appearing once. Sequencing was done on a sample of PBMCs or T cells enriched from blood (not recorded which). The receptors here all came from a woman in her thirties who had recovered from COVID-19.

The J gene is TRBJ1-2, the V gene TRBV10-2; the D is unclear. CDR1 is WSHSY, CDR2 SAAADI, per germline. The CDR3 length is 14 residues. Trimming removed 3 bases at V and 2 bases at J, with 10 bases between. The DNA for the CDR3 is TGCGCCAGCAGTGACGTCGGACTGAACTATGGCTACACCTTC. Its translation: CASSDVGLNYGYTF.

The gene calls are TRBV9 and TRBJ1-6; a weak D match, TRBD1 (6 bases). CDR3 length equals 13 residues. Germline CDR1 and CDR2: SGDLS and YYNGEE. With 4 bases removed from V and 10 bases from J, the gap between germline ends came to 12 bases. The CDR3 nucleotides are TGTGCCAGCAGCAGGGAGGGGGGATCACCCCTCCACTTT. This codes for CASSREGGSPLHF.

The rearrangement uses TRBV19 and TRBJ1-1, with 8 bases aligning to TRBD1. The germline V gene encodes CDR1 LNHDA and CDR2 SQIVND (reference sequence). Trimming at V came to 7 bases and at J to 3 bases, leaving 7 bases not matched to a gene. The CDR3 is made up of 14 amino acids. The CDR3 bases are TGTGCCAGTAATTCGCAGGGGGCATACACTGAAGCTTTCTTT. It translates to CASNSQGAYTEAFF.

The chain couples TRBV28 to TRBJ2-3; no clear D gene. Between the trimmed V and J ends, which lost 3 bases and 4 bases, there was a span of 8 bases. Germline CDR1 is MDHEN and CDR2 is SYDVKM. This CDR3 is built from 13 residues. Written as DNA, the CDR3 is TGTGCCAGCAGTTTTCCCGTCCCAGATACGCAGTATTTT. Protein: CASSFPVPDTQYF.

This clone was found once. V usage is TRBV14 and J usage is TRBJ2-7; tentative D call: TRBD1 (5 bases). The V and J ends lost 11 bases and 0 bases respectively, with 17 bases between them. The length of the CDR3 is 14 residues. Germline lookup yields CDR1 SGHDN and CDR2 FVKESK. The CDR3 loop reads CASSRQSISYEQYF. As DNA, the CDR3 is TGTGCCTCAAGCCGACAGTCCATCTCCTACGAGCAGTACTTC. Variable domain in full (rest from reference TRBV14 and TRBJ2-7): EAGVTQFPSHSVIEKGQTVTLRCDPISGHDNLYWYRRVMGKEIKFLLHFVKESKQDESGMPNNRFLAERTGGTYSTLKVQPAELEDSGVYFCASSRQSISYEQYFGPGTRLTVT.

The J gene is TRBJ2-1, the V gene TRBV24-1, with 7 bases lining up with TRBD1. V trimming: 1 base; J trimming: 8 bases; junction bases outside the gene matches: 1. From germline, CDR1 is KGHDR and CDR2 SFDVKD. The CDR3 has 13 amino acids. The CDR3 protein is CATSDFQGDEQFF. CDR3 sequence (DNA): TGTGCCACCAGTGATTTCCAGGGGGATGAGCAGTTCTTC.

J is TRBJ2-7 and V is TRBV4-2; 8 bases fit TRBD1. The trim removed 4 bases at V and 2 bases at J, leaving 4 bases unmatched. CDR1 and CDR2 from the germline V gene are LGHNA and YNFKEQ. This CDR3 spans 14 amino acids. The CDR3 nucleotides are TGTGCCAGCAGCCCCGGACAGGGAACCTACGAGCAGTACTTC. Translating gives CASSPGQGTYEQYF.

This chain joins TRBV6-2 or TRBV6-3 and TRBJ1-2, with 7 nucleotides matching TRBD1. The V gene end was trimmed by 0 bases and the J gene end by 6 bases; junction bases not matched to a gene: 13. The germline CDR1 and CDR2 sequences are MNHEY and SVGEGT. This CDR3 is built from 17 residues. For the CDR3, the DNA is TGTGCCAGCAGTTACTCTAAGGACAGGCCGCAGCTTGATGGCTACACCTTC. Its translation: CASSYSKDRPQLDGYTF.

The chain joins TRBV6-5 to TRBJ1-2; 10 nucleotides line up with TRBD1. In germline, CDR1 is MNHEY, CDR2 SVGAGI. There are 14 residues in the CDR3. J was trimmed by 3 bases and V by 8 bases; bases with no gene match: 6. The CDR3 DNA is TGTGCCAGCTCACCGGGACAGGGGTACTATGGCTACACCTTC. It encodes CASSPGQGYYGYTF.

The genes are TRBV10-3 and TRBJ2-2, with D possibly being TRBD2 (5 bases). The CDR3 totals 13 residues. Germline CDR1 reads ENHRY; CDR2 reads SYGVKD. V was cut by 8 bases and J by 0 bases, with 7 bases left in between. CDR3 coding DNA: TGTGCCATCGAGGGCTCGAACACCGGGGAGCTGTTTTTT. It codes for CAIEGSNTGELFF.

This chain uses TRBV27 with TRBJ2-1, with 7 bases fitting TRBD2. CDR1 is MNHEY, CDR2 SMNVEV, per germline (reference sequence). The J segment lost 3 bases and the V segment lost 5 bases, leaving 4 bases of the junction unmatched. CDR3 size: 14 residues. The CDR3 region is CASSGGVLYNEQFF. The CDR3 DNA reads TGTGCCAGCAGTGGGGGGGTCCTCTACAATGAGCAGTTCTTC.